Following are 30 T cell receptor beta chains from one sample sequenced in a study of T cell clones after liver transplantation. The assay was immunoSEQ multiplex PCR, and TCRdb's table has in-frame clones only and misses some. The sample includes 60,000 or so clones, 65% to 75% seen only once; the top ten take approximately 16%. The source material was CD4+ T cells from blood, sampled before liver transplant. These receptors originate from a human donor who received a liver transplant.

The V gene is TRBV11-2, the J gene TRBJ2-7, with TRBD1 identical over 7 bases. The germline gives CDR1 SGHAT, CDR2 FQNNGV. The ends lost 5 bases at V and 6 bases at J; junction bases unmatched: 7. The CDR3 has 13 residues. The CDR3 DNA reads TGTGCCAGCAGCATTGACAGGGTGGGCGAGCAGTACTTC. This gives the protein CASSIDRVGEQYF. Full variable domain (outside the CDR3, taken from reference TRBV11-2 and TRBJ2-7): EAGVAQSPRYKIIEKRQSVAFWCNPISGHATLYWYQQILGQGPKLLIQFQNNGVVDDSQLPKDRFSAERLKGVDSTLKIQPAKLEDSAVYLCASSIDRVGEQYFGPGTRLTVT.

This clone occurred a few times. The chain employs TRBV2 and TRBJ1-5, with D possibly TRBD1 on 5 matching bases. V was trimmed by 4 bases and J by 7 bases, leaving 17 bases between them. The germline CDR1 and CDR2 sequences are SNHLY and FYNNEI. The CDR3 is 15 residues long. The CDR3 spells CASSVWGQGGQPQHF. The CDR3 nucleotides read TGTGCCAGCAGTGTTTGGGGTCAGGGCGGACAGCCCCAGCATTTT.

The chain carries TRBV25-1 and TRBJ2-7; D may be TRBD1 (6 bases). The V end was cut by 2 bases, the J end by 6 bases, with 14 bases between. The CDR3 extends over 14 amino acids. Germline V gene sequence: CDR1 MGHDK, CDR2 SYGVNS. The CDR3 sequence: CASSEQGYPSEQYF. The CDR3 region has the DNA TGTGCCAGCAGTGAACAGGGGTATCCCAGCGAGCAGTACTTC.

In its sample, this clone was seen a few times. This chain links TRBV6-5 with TRBJ1-6; D unclear. The ends were cut back, 2 bases at V and 5 bases at J, with 13 bases in the middle. Germline assignment: CDR1 MNHEY and CDR2 SVGAGI. The length of the CDR3 is 16 residues. CDR3 nucleotides: TGTGCCAGCAGTTACCGGGCCACCGGGGATAATTCACCCCTCCACTTT. Protein: CASSYRATGDNSPLHF.

Here the CDR3 DNA reads TGTGCCAGCAGTCCCACACCACAGACCAATCAGCCCCAGCATTTT. Translation gives CASSPTPQTNQPQHF. The V call is TRBV27, the J call TRBJ1-5, with D unresolved. The V end lost 5 bases, the J end lost 3 bases, and 14 bases lay between the germline ends. Germline V gene data show CDR1 as MNHEY and CDR2 as SMNVEV (reference sequence). The CDR3 has 15 amino acids.

This clone was counted once. The rearrangement joins TRBV30 to TRBJ2-5, with TRBD2 as a possible D gene (6 bases). The ends were cut back, 4 bases at V and 4 bases at J, with 19 bases in the middle. The germline gives CDR1 GTSNPN, CDR2 SVGIG (reference sequence). The CDR3 sequence is 15 residues long. CDR3 nucleotide sequence: TGTGCCTGGATGGGAATCGGGGACTTTCGAGAGACCCAGTACTTC. Protein product: CAWMGIGDFRETQYF.

The chain is built from TRBV7-3 and TRBJ2-2; TRBD1 matches at 10 bases. Germline trimming cut 4 bases from V and 7 bases from J; bases unmatched to any gene: 9. The CDR3 runs to 16 residues. Germline loops: CDR1 SGHTA, CDR2 FQGTGA. The CDR3 DNA reads as TGTGCCAGCAGCTGGCCGGGACAGGGGTTGAACGGGGAGCTGTTTTTT. Protein: CASSWPGQGLNGELFF.

The chain links TRBV6-5 to TRBJ1-2; D uncertain. Germline-derived CDR1 and CDR2 are MNHEY and SVGAGI. The CDR3 contains 14 residues. Trimming pared 0 bases from V and 5 bases from J, leaving 10 bases between. CDR3 residues: CASSYSDLRYGYTF. CDR3 in DNA: TGTGCCAGCAGTTACTCCGATCTGAGATATGGCTACACCTTC.

This chain links TRBV18 with TRBJ2-1; weak D call: TRBD1 (6 bases). The germline CDR1 and CDR2 sequences are KGHSH and LQKENI. The CDR3 runs to 15 residues. V was trimmed by 6 bases and J by 0 bases, leaving 12 bases between them. The CDR3 bases are TGTGCCAGCTCCAAGATACAGGGCTCCTACAATGAGCAGTTCTTC. It codes for CASSKIQGSYNEQFF.

This clone was observed a few times. V gene TRBV19 combines with J gene TRBJ1-5, with D hard to call. Germline V gene sequence: CDR1 LNHDA, CDR2 SQIVND (reference sequence). The CDR3 spans 12 residues. V lost 3 bases to trimming and J lost 4 bases, with 4 bases between them. The CDR3 region has the DNA TGTGCCAGTAGTATCTCTAATCAGCCCCAGCATTTT. Residues: CASSISNQPQHF.

The V call is TRBV6-1, the J call TRBJ2-7; no reliable D call. CDR3 length: 14 residues. V was clipped by 10 bases and J by 2 bases, with 18 bases between them. Germline loops: CDR1 MNHNS, CDR2 SASEGT. CDR3 nucleotide sequence: TGTGCCACCTTACGAGGCCTATCAACCTACGAGCAGTACTTC. It translates to CATLRGLSTYEQYF.

This clone was found many times. The chain has TRBV4-2 and TRBJ2-1, with D perhaps TRBD2 (6 bases). Trimming pared 5 bases from V and 9 bases from J, leaving 14 bases between. The V gene's germline CDR1 is LGHNA and CDR2 YNFKEQ. The CDR3 loop spans 13 amino acids. CDR3 sequence reads: CASSGEEQGEQFF. DNA of the CDR3: TGTGCCAGCAGCGGGGAGGAGCAGGGTGAGCAGTTCTTC.

The V gene is TRBV5-1, the J gene TRBJ2-3, with 8 positions matching TRBD1. The ends lost 2 bases at V and 3 bases at J; junction bases unmatched: 5. There are 15 residues in the CDR3. Germline lookup yields CDR1 SGHRS and CDR2 YFSETQ. The CDR3 DNA sequence: TGCGCCAGCAGCTTCGGACAGGGCGGGACAGATACGCAGTATTTT. Its protein is CASSFGQGGTDTQYF.

The rearrangement joins TRBV28 to TRBJ2-1; tentatively, D is TRBD1 (5 bases). With 1 base removed from V and 6 bases from J, the gap between germline ends came to 13 bases. The CDR3 totals 15 residues. Per germline, CDR1 MDHEN and CDR2 SYDVKM. The DNA for the CDR3 is TGTGCCAGCAGTTTATCTTGGCGGACACGCAATGAGCAGTTCTTC. This sequence encodes CASSLSWRTRNEQFF.

The CDR3, as DNA: TGTGCCAGCTCACCATCGGCGGGATCAACCACCGGGGAGCTGTTTTTT. Amino acids: CASSPSAGSTTGELFF. The rearrangement uses TRBV18 and TRBJ2-2, with a possible D match to TRBD2 (6 bases). CDR3 length: 16 residues. The germline gives CDR1 KGHSH, CDR2 LQKENI. The V end lost 2 bases, the J end lost 4 bases, and 14 bases lay between the germline ends.

The J gene is TRBJ1-6, the V gene TRBV10-3, with D possibly TRBD1 on 5 matching bases. V shed 8 bases and J shed 7 bases, with 6 bases lying between them. Germline V gene data show CDR1 as ENHRY and CDR2 as SYGVKD. The CDR3 has 11 amino acids. CDR3 in amino acids: CAIGGNSPLHF. As DNA, the CDR3 is TGTGCCATCGGGGGGAATTCACCCCTCCACTTT.

The chain combines TRBV11-2 with TRBJ1-6; D possibly corresponds to TRBD1 (6 bases). The CDR3 length is 15 residues. In germline, CDR1 is SGHAT, CDR2 FQNNGV. V was cut by 1 base and J by 7 bases, with 11 bases left in between. The CDR3 DNA is TGTGCCAGCAGCTTAGGGGGGCATCGAAATTCACCCCTCCACTTT. It codes for CASSLGGHRNSPLHF. Full variable domain (outside the CDR3, taken from reference TRBV11-2 and TRBJ1-6): EAGVAQSPRYKIIEKRQSVAFWCNPISGHATLYWYQQILGQGPKLLIQFQNNGVVDDSQLPKDRFSAERLKGVDSTLKIQPAKLEDSAVYLCASSLGGHRNSPLHFGNGTRLTVT.

The chain has TRBV4-2 and TRBJ2-3; 13 nucleotides align to TRBD2. The CDR3 consists of 20 residues. The ends lost 0 bases at V and 1 base at J; junction bases unmatched: 10. Germline CDR1 LGHNA, CDR2 YNFKEQ. This chain's CDR3 is CASSQDGPGLAGWGTDTQYF. The CDR3 DNA follows: TGTGCCAGCAGCCAAGATGGACCGGGACTAGCGGGATGGGGCACAGATACGCAGTATTTT.

This chain connects TRBV7-8 to TRBJ1-2; no reliable D call. The germline gives CDR1 SGHVS, CDR2 FQNEAQ. Trimming removed 1 base from V and 6 bases from J, with 9 bases in between. The CDR3 is 13 residues long. The CDR3 region is CASSLGGYHGYTF. The DNA of the CDR3 is TGTGCCAGCAGCTTAGGCGGTTACCATGGCTACACCTTC.

This clone has a single count. The J gene is TRBJ1-2, the V gene TRBV18; TRBD1 might be the D (5 bases). The germline V gene encodes CDR1 KGHSH and CDR2 LQKENI. V dropped 6 bases and J dropped 2 bases, with 10 bases sitting between them. The CDR3 is made up of 13 amino acids. The chain's CDR3 is CASSPGQNYGYTF. The DNA for the CDR3 is TGTGCCAGCTCTCCAGGACAAAACTATGGCTACACCTTC.

The chain uses TRBV12-5 and TRBJ2-1; TRBD2 matches 7 bases. Germline V gene data show CDR1 as LGHNT and CDR2 as FRNRAP. The CDR3 contains 11 residues. Trimming took 6 bases from V and 12 from J; bases not matched to a gene: 5. The CDR3: CASGSGLRQFF. CDR3 in DNA: TGTGCTAGTGGCTCGGGACTACGGCAGTTCTTC.

V is TRBV18 and J is TRBJ1-5; D unresolved. The germline V gene encodes CDR1 KGHSH and CDR2 LQKENI. The CDR3 contains 14 residues. V was pared by 4 bases and J by 3 bases, with 10 bases between. CDR3 coding DNA: TGTGCCAGCTCACTTGGTAGCTACAATCAGCCCCAGCATTTT. Translation gives CASSLGSYNQPQHF.

The chain couples TRBV5-4 to TRBJ1-2, with 7 bases identical to TRBD1. The CDR3 length is 14 residues. Germline CDR1 SGHNT, CDR2 YYREEE (reference sequence). V shed 2 bases, J shed 4 bases, and the junction held 5 bases outside the gene matches. CDR3 sequence: CASSLADRVYGYTF. In DNA form, the CDR3 reads TGTGCCAGCAGCTTAGCCGACAGGGTCTATGGCTACACCTTC.

The CDR3 loop is CASSDTTPGQGKGEQYF. The CDR3, as DNA: TGTGCCAGCAGTGACACGACCCCGGGACAGGGGAAAGGTGAGCAGTACTTC. The chain has TRBV2 and TRBJ2-7; 10 bases are a match to TRBD1. In germline, CDR1 is SNHLY, CDR2 FYNNEI. CDR3 length equals 17 residues. V lost 3 bases, J lost 7 bases, and 15 bases stayed unmatched.

This clone was counted between two and nine times. The chain carries TRBV5-6 and TRBJ1-2; D unclear. Germline values: CDR1 SGHDT, CDR2 YYEEEE. V was trimmed by 0 bases and J by 5 bases, leaving 8 bases between them. The CDR3 has 13 residues. The CDR3 loop is CASSLAGWYGYTF. CDR3 in DNA: TGTGCCAGCAGCTTGGCGGGGTGGTATGGCTACACCTTC.

The J gene is TRBJ1-2, the V gene TRBV30; D is unresolved. The CDR3 runs to 13 residues. CDR1 GTSNPN and CDR2 SVGIG come from the germline V gene (reference sequence). V was trimmed by 4 bases and J by 5 bases, leaving 14 bases between them. The CDR3 bases are TGTGCCTGGAACCCCTCATCAGAATATGGCTACACCTTC. The encoded protein is CAWNPSSEYGYTF.

This clone came up a few times. The chain uses TRBV9 and TRBJ2-2; D not certain. The V gene's germline CDR1 is SGDLS and CDR2 YYNGEE. The ends were cut back, 2 bases at V and 4 bases at J, with 15 bases in the middle. This CDR3 has 16 amino acids. CDR3 coding DNA: TGTGCCAGCAGCGTGGAGCTGGGTAAGACCACCGGGGAGCTGTTTTTT. Translated, it gives CASSVELGKTTGELFF.

DNA for the CDR3: TGTGCCAGTAGTTTCCTCTCTGAAGCTTTCTTT. Its protein is CASSFLSEAFF. The chain employs TRBV19 and TRBJ1-1; D remains unclear. In germline, CDR1 is LNHDA, CDR2 SQIVND (reference sequence). The germline V and J ends were trimmed by 5 bases and 6 bases, with 7 bases remaining between them. The CDR3 loop spans 11 amino acids.

This chain links TRBV28 with TRBJ2-3, with D tentatively TRBD2 (5 bases). The CDR3 loop spans 15 amino acids. Germline V CDR1 and CDR2: MDHEN, SYDVKM. V was clipped by 6 bases and J by 3 bases, with 16 bases between them. The CDR3, as DNA: TGTGCCAGCAGCCCAAGCGGTGGGTGGACAGATACGCAGTATTTT. As protein: CASSPSGGWTDTQYF. The full variable domain, its missing parts supplied by reference TRBV28 and TRBJ2-3, is DVKVTQSSRYLVKRTGEKVFLECVQDMDHENMFWYRQDPGLGLRLIYFSYDVKMKEKGDIPEGYSVSREKKERFSLILESASTNQTSMYLCASSPSGGWTDTQYFGPGTRLTVL.

The sample holds many counts of this clone. This sequence joins TRBV15 and TRBJ2-1; 12 bases line up with TRBD1. The CDR3 extends over 15 amino acids. Unmatched junction bases numbered 7, after V lost 10 bases and J lost 3 bases. From germline, CDR1 is LNHNV and CDR2 YYDKDF (reference sequence). The CDR3 spells CAKMGQGAYYNEQFF. CDR3 nucleotide sequence: TGTGCCAAAATGGGACAGGGGGCATACTACAATGAGCAGTTCTTC.